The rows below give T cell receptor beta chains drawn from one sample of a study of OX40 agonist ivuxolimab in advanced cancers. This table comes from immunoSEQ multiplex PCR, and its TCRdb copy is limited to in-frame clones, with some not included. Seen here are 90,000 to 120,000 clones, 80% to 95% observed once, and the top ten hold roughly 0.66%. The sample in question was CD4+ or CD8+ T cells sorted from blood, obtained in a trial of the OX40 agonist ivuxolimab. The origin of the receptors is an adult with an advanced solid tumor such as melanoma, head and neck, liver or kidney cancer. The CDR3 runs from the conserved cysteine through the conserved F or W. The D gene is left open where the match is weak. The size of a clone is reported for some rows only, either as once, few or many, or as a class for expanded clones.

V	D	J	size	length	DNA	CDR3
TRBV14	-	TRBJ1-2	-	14	TGTGCCAGCAGCCAAAATCTAGCGAACTATGGCTACACCTTC	CASSQNLANYGYTF
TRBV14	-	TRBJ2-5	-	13	TGTGCCAGCAGCCCCCTATACGAAGAGACCCAGTACTTC	CASSPLYEETQYF
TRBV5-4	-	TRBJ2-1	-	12	TGTGCCAGCAGCTCCCCGGCAGCGGAGCAGTTCTTC	CASSSPAAEQFF
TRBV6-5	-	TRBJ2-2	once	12	TGTGCCAGCTCCCTCATAACCGGGGAGCTGTTTTTT	CASSLITGELFF
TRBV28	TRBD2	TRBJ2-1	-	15	TGTGCCAGCAGTCTGCCGGGACTAGAATACAATGAGCAGTTCTTC	CASSLPGLEYNEQFF
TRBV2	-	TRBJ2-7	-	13	TGTGCCAGCATAGGAGGTAACTCCTACGAGCAGTACTTC	CASIGGNSYEQYF
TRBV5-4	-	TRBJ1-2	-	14	TGTGCCAGCAACGAACAGGGACTCGACTATGGCTACACCTTC	CASNEQGLDYGYTF
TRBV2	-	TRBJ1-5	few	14	TGTGCCAGCAGTGCTACAGCGTCTCATCAGCCCCAGCATTTT	CASSATASHQPQHF
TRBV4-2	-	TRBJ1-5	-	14	TGTGCCAGCAGCCAAGATCTCGGGGATCAGCCCCAGCATTTT	CASSQDLGDQPQHF
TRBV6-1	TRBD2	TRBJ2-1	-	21	TGTGCCAGCAGTGAATTTCCCCCGGGACTAGCGGGAGGGATCTCCTACAATGAGCAGTTCTTC	CASSEFPPGLAGGISYNEQFF
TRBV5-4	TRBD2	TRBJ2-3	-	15	TGTGCCAGCAGCCGGGCGGGGGGAAGCACAGATACGCAGTATTTT	CASSRAGGSTDTQYF
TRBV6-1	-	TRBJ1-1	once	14	TGTGCCAGCAGCAAACAGGTCTGGAACACTGAAGCTTTCTTT	CASSKQVWNTEAFF
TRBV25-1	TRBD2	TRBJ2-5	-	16	TGTGCCAGCAGTGAATTGCGAGCGGGGGCGAAAGAGACCCAGTACTTC	CASSELRAGAKETQYF
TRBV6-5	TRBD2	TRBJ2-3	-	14	TGTGCCAGCAGGACTAGCGGAACCTCAGATACGCAGTATTTT	CASRTSGTSDTQYF
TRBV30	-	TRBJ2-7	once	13	TGTGCCTGGAGTGTCATTGAAGCCTACGAGCAGTACTTC	CAWSVIEAYEQYF
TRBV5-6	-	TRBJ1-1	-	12	TGTGCCAGCAGTTACAGGGTCACTGAAGCTTTCTTT	CASSYRVTEAFF
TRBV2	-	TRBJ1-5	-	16	TGTGCCAGCAGTGAAGCCTGGGGAGGTTCCGGGGAGCCCCAGCATTTT	CASSEAWGGSGEPQHF
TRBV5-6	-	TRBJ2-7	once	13	TGTGCCAGCAGCTTCGGTCCTGAGTACGAGCAGTACTTC	CASSFGPEYEQYF
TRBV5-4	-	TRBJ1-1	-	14	TGTGCCAGCAGCCGTGCTGGTCGGAACACTGAAGCTTTCTTT	CASSRAGRNTEAFF
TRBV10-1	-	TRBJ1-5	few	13	TGCGCCAGCAGTCAGACCCCACAGGGGCCCCAGCATTTT	CASSQTPQGPQHF
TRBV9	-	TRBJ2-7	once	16	TGTGCCAGCAGCGTAGAAGGAGGGACCACCTCCTACGAGCAGTACTTC	CASSVEGGTTSYEQYF
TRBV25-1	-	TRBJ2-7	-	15	TGTGCCAGCAGTGAAGGGGGCAGCCGTTCCTACGAGCAGTACTTC	CASSEGGSRSYEQYF
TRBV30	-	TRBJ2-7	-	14	TGTGCCCTGATCGAGCAGCAGGACCCCTACGAGCAGTACTTC	CALIEQQDPYEQYF
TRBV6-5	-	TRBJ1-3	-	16	TGTGCCAGCAGTTACGGTGGCGGCTACTCTGGAAACACCATATATTTT	CASSYGGGYSGNTIYF
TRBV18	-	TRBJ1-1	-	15	TGTGCCAGCTCACCACCGTACAACAGGGTCAGTGAAGCTTTCTTT	CASSPPYNRVSEAFF
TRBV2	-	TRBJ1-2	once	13	TGTGCCAGCAGCCTGGACGGCAACTATGGCTACACCTTC	CASSLDGNYGYTF
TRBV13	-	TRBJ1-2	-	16	TGTGCCAGCAGCTTAGGGATGGGGACTCTCGACTATGGCTACACCTTC	CASSLGMGTLDYGYTF
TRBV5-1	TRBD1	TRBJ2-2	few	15	TGCGCCAGCAGCTCCGGGACAGGGGTGACCGGGGAGCTGTTTTTT	CASSSGTGVTGELFF
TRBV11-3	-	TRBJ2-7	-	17	TGTGCCAGCACCCTACCCATTCCTCCTGGCGTAAGTGACGAGCAGTACTTC	CASTLPIPPGVSDEQYF
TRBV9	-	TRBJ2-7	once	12	TGTGCCAGCAGCCTTACCCCTTACGAGCAGTACTTC	CASSLTPYEQYF
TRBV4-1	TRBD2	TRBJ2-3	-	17	TGCGCCAGCAGCCAAGCGGCACTAGCGGGGCCCACAGATACGCAGTATTTT	CASSQAALAGPTDTQYF
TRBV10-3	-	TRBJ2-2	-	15	TGTGCCATCAGCGGCAGCCTCGCGAACACCGGGGAGCTGTTTTTT	CAISGSLANTGELFF
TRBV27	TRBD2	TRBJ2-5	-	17	TGTGCCAGCAGTCCAAGGACTAGCAGCCTTCCCCGAGAGACCCAGTACTTC	CASSPRTSSLPRETQYF
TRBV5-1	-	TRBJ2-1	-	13	TGCGCCAGCGGTCTAACAGGAAGGGGCGAGCAGTTCTTC	CASGLTGRGEQFF
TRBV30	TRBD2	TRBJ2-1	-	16	TGTGCCTGGAGGCGAGGTAGCGGGGGAACCTACAATGAGCAGTTCTTC	CAWRRGSGGTYNEQFF
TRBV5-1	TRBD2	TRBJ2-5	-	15	TGCGCCAGCAGCACGACTAGCGGGAACCAAGAGACCCAGTACTTC	CASSTTSGNQETQYF
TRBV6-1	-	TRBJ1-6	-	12	TGTGCCAGCGAACGGAATAATTCACCCCTCCACTTT	CASERNNSPLHF
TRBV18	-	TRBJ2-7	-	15	TGTGCCAGCTCACCACGCCCACTCTCAGCATACGAGCAGTACTTC	CASSPRPLSAYEQYF
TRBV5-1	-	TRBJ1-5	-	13	TGCGCCAGCAGCGAGACACCAAATCAGCCCCAGCATTTT	CASSETPNQPQHF
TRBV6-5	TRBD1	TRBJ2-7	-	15	TGTGCCAGCAGTTCTGGACAGGGGGAGTTGTACGAGCAGTACTTC	CASSSGQGELYEQYF
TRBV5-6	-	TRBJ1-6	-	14	TGTGCCAGCAGCTATAGGACAGCGGGTTCACCCCTCCACTTT	CASSYRTAGSPLHF
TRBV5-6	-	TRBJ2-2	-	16	TGTGCCAGCCAAAGCCACGGGACACTTTTTACCGGGGAGCTGTTTTTT	CASQSHGTLFTGELFF
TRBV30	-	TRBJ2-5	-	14	TGTGCCTGGAGTGCGACTAGTCGTGGGGAGACCCAGTACTTC	CAWSATSRGETQYF
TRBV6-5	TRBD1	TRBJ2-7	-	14	TGTGCCAGCAGCGGAAGGGGGCAGACCTACGAGCAGTACTTC	CASSGRGQTYEQYF
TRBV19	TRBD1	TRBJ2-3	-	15	TGTGCCAGTAGTAGAATGACAGGGTCGACAGATACGCAGTATTTT	CASSRMTGSTDTQYF
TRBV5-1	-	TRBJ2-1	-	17	TGCGCCAGCAGCTTGGGCCTTACTAGGATCGGTCCCAATGAGCAGTTCTTC	CASSLGLTRIGPNEQFF
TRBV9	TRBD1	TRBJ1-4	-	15	TGTGCCAGCAGCGTCCGGACAGGGCAGGGGGAAAAACTGTTTTTT	CASSVRTGQGEKLFF
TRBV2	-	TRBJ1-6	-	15	TGTGCCAGCGGACCCCTTTGGGGTCCGGGTTCACCCCTCCACTTT	CASGPLWGPGSPLHF
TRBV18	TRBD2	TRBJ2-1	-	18	TGTGCCAGCTCACCACTTCCTAAGCCTACGGGGGGGCCTATCGAGCAGTTCTTC	CASSPLPKPTGGPIEQFF
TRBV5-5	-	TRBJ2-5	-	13	TGTGCCAGCAGCTTGGGGCCCAGGGAGACCCAGTACTTC	CASSLGPRETQYF
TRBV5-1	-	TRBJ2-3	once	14	TGCGCCAGCAGCGGCGGGACTAGCACAGATACGCAGTATTTT	CASSGGTSTDTQYF
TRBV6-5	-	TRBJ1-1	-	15	TGTGCCAGCACCGATAGACCGAAGATGAACACTGAAGCTTTCTTT	CASTDRPKMNTEAFF
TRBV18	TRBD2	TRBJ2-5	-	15	TGTGCCAGCTCACCATTTAGCGGGGCCCAAGAGACCCAGTACTTC	CASSPFSGAQETQYF